This T cell receptor (beta chain) was observed in a study of identical twins. One entry per CDR3 protein results from TCRdb running MiXCR on the 5' RACE reads. The sample has some 760,000 distinct CDR3 sequences, 18% seen once; the top ten hold around 12%. V shed 0 bases and J shed 0 bases, with 11 bases lying between them. The CDR3 contains 16 residues. CDR1 and CDR2 from the germline V gene are DFQATT and SNEGSKA (reference sequence). This clonotype was recorded a few times. This sample was shared with a second study, whose subject was T cells expressing NK-cell markers.

This receptor was obtained from a woman under 30 in good health. The source material was PBMCs. The chain carries TRBV20-1 and TRBJ2-2; the D call may be TRBD1 or TRBD2 (6 bases each). CDR3 region: CSARDRGQANTGELFF. The CDR3 DNA is TGCAGTGCTAGAGATCGGGGGCAGGCGAACACCGGGGAGCTGTTTTTT.